Listed below are T cell receptor beta chains from one sample, sequenced in a study of blood T cell repertoires in COVID-19. Some clones are missing from TCRdb's copy, which holds only in-frame ones; the method was immunoSEQ multiplex PCR. The data contain roughly 160,000 clones, over 75% of them seen just once; the ten biggest clones take up approximately 6.9%. The sample comprised peripheral blood. Receptors originate from a man older than 75 with COVID-19, enrolled during active disease. Both conserved end residues are part of each CDR3.

13 TRBV10-2 CASRGQGVTEQYF
14 TRBV5-1 CASSNPVSTDTQYF
15 TRBV18 CASSPRQGIGSPLHF
14 TRBV10-3 CAIRGDSGSYEQYF
14 TRBV18 CASSANYRDQPQHF
15 TRBV11-2 CASSLDRWRKGEAFF
15 TRBV5-1 CASSLLQGAAYEQYF
15 TRBV6-1 CASSEGAGHKETQYF
12 TRBV12-3/TRBV12-4 CASSRDRHTQYF
13 TRBV7-9 CASTQEGGETQYF
15 TRBV5-1 CASSLQGSSYNEQFF
15 TRBV6-2/TRBV6-3 CASSYTGQSYQPQHF
15 TRBV5-8 CASAQAGTNQETQYF
16 TRBV4-2 CASSQEPPRGIEKLFF